The source of this T cell receptor beta chain is a study of blood T cell repertoires in COVID-19. Assay: immunoSEQ multiplex PCR; the TCRdb copy retains only in-frame clones and omits some. The sample has 300,000 to 400,000 clones; over 75% are singletons. CDR1 WSHSY and CDR2 SAAADI come from the germline V gene. V was cut by 6 bases and J by 0 bases, with 12 bases left in between. CDR3 size: 15 residues. This clone was recorded once. Participants were placed into cohorts based on the clinical history they reported. Sample: PBMCs or T cells enriched from blood (not recorded which). This chain connects TRBV10-2 to TRBJ1-5; D not resolved. The clonotype comes from a man aged 25-40 years who had recovered from COVID-19. The CDR3 loop is CASRPGGGSNQPQHF. The CDR3 bases are TGCGCCAGCAGGCCCGGTGGAGGTAGCAATCAGCCCCAGCATTTT.